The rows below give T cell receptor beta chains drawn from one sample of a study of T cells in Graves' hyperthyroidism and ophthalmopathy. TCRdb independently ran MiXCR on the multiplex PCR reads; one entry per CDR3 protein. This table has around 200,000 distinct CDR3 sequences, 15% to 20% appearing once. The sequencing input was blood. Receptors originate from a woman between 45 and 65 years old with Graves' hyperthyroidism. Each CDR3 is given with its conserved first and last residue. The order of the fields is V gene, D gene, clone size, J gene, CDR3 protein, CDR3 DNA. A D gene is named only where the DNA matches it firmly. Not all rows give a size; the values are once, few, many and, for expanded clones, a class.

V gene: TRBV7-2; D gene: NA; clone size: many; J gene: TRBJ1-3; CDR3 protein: CASSLEGGSGNTIYF; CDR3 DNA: TGTGCCAGCAGCTTAGAGGGGGGTTCTGGAAACACCATATATTTT
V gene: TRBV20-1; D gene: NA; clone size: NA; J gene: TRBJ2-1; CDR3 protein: CSARVVVSYNEQFF; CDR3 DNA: TGCAGTGCTAGGGTGGTCGTATCCTACAATGAGCAGTTCTTC
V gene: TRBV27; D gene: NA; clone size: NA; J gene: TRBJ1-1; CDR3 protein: CASSRPAGEAFF; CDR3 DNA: TGTGCCAGCAGCCGCCCCGCAGGTGAAGCTTTCTTT
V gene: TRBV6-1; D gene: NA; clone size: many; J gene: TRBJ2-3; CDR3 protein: CASEGHYTDTQYF; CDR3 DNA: TGTGCCAGTGAGGGACATTACACAGATACGCAGTATTTT
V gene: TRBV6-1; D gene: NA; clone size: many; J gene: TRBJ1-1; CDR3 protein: CASSAGSEAFF; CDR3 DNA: TGTGCCAGCAGTGCGGGGTCTGAAGCTTTCTTT
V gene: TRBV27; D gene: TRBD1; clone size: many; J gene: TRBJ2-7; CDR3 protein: CASSLVGQGVTYEQYF; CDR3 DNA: TGTGCCAGCAGTTTAGTCGGACAGGGGGTCACCTACGAGCAGTACTTC
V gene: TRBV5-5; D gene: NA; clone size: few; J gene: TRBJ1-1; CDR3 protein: CASSHPLYTEAFF; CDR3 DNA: TGTGCCAGCAGCCACCCCCTTTACACTGAAGCTTTCTTT
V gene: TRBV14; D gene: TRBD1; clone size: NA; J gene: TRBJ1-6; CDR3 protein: CASSLAGGLPPLHF; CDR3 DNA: TGTGCCAGCAGCTTAGCAGGGGGGTTGCCACCCCTCCACTTT
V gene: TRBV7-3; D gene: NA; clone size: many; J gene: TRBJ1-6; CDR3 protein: CASSPDGNSPLHF; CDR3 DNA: TGTGCCAGCAGCCCCGACGGTAATTCACCCCTCCACTTT
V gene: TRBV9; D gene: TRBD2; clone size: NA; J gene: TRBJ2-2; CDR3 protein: CASDPGGTNTGELFF; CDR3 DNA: TGTGCCAGTGACCCCGGGGGGACCAACACCGGGGAGCTGTTTTTT
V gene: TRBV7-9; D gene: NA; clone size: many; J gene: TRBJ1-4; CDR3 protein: CASSHVTGHLGEKLFF; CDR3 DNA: TGTGCCAGCAGCCATGTAACGGGCCATCTGGGGGAAAAACTGTTTTTT
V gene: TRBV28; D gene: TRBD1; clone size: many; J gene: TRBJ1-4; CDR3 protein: CASNGDRGLEKLFF; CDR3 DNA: TGTGCCAGCAACGGGGACAGGGGGCTAGAAAAACTGTTTTTT
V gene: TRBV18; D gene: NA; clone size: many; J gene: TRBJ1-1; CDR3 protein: CASSPQGDTEAFF; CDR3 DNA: TGTGCCAGCTCACCGCAGGGTGACACTGAAGCTTTCTTT
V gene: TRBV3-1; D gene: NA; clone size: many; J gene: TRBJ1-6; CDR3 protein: CASTAGNSPLHF; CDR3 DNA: TGTGCCAGCACCGCCGGAAATTCACCCCTCCACTTT
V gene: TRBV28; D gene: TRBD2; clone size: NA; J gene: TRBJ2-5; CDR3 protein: CASRTAGAQETQYF; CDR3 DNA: TGTGCCAGTAGAACGGCGGGAGCCCAAGAGACCCAGTACTTC
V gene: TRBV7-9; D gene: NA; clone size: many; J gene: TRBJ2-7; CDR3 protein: CASSLMGPAYEQYF; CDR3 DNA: TGTGCCAGCAGCTTGATGGGCCCCGCGTACGAGCAGTACTTC
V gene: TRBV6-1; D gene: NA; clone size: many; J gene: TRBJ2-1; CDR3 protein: CASSVGAVMNEQFF; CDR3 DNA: TGTGCCAGCAGTGTGGGGGCCGTTATGAATGAGCAGTTCTTC
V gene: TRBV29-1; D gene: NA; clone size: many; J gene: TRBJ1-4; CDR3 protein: CSVEVAGLNEKLFF; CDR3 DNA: TGCAGCGTTGAAGTCGCAGGGCTTAATGAAAAACTGTTTTTT
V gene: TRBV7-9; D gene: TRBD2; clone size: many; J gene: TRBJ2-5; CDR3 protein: CASSLGRRGLASRETQYF; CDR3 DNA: TGTGCCAGCAGCTTAGGGAGGCGAGGACTAGCGAGTCGGGAGACCCAGTACTTC
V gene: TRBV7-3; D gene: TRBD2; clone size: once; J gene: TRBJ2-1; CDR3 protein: CASSFTSGVYNEQFF; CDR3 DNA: TGTGCCAGCAGCTTCACTAGCGGAGTCTACAATGAGCAGTTCTTC
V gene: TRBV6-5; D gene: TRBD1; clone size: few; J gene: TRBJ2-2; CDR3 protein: CASSFLGQHTGELFF; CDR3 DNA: TGTGCCAGCAGTTTTTTGGGACAGCACACCGGGGAGCTGTTTTTT
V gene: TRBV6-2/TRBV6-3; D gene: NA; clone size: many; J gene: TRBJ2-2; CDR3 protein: CASSRPLGGNTGELFF; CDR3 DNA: TGTGCCAGCAGTCGGCCCCTGGGGGGGAACACCGGGGAGCTGTTTTTT
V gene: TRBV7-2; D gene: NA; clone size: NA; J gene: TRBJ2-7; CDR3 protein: CASSSFHGGTYEQYF; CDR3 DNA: TGTGCCAGCAGCTCCTTTCATGGGGGAACCTACGAGCAGTACTTC
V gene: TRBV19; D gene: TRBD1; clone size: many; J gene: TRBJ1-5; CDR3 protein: CASRDRGHQPQHF; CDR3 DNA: TGTGCCAGTAGGGACAGGGGGCATCAGCCCCAGCATTTT
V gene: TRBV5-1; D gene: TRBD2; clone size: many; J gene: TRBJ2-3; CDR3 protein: CASSSGAGTSGGASTDTQYF; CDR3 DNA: TGCGCCAGCAGCTCAGGGGCCGGGACTAGCGGGGGGGCTTCGACAGATACGCAGTATTTT
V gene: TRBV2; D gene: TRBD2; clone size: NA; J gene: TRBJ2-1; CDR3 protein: CASKQALAGPNEQFF; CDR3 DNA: TGTGCCAGCAAGCAGGCACTAGCGGGACCCAATGAGCAGTTCTTC
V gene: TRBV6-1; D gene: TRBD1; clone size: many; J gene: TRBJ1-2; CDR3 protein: CASRMTGLSNYGYTF; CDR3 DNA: TGTGCCAGCAGGATGACAGGGCTATCAAACTATGGCTACACCTTC
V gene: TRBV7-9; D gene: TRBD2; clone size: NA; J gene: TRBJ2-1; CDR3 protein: CASSQGLAGGVDEQFF; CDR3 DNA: TGTGCCAGCAGCCAGGGCCTAGCGGGGGGTGTCGATGAGCAGTTCTTC
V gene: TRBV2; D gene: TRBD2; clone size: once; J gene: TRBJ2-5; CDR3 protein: CASSEKGLAGGPETQYF; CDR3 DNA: TGTGCCAGCAGTGAAAAAGGACTAGCGGGGGGGCCAGAGACCCAGTACTTC
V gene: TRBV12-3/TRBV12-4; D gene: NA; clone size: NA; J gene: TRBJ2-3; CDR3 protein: CASSRETDTQYF; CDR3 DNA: TGTGCCAGCAGCCGCGAGACAGATACGCAGTATTTT
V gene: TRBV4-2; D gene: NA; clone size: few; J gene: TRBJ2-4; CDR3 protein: CASSQDSVTAKNIQYF; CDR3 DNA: TGTGCCAGCAGCCAAGACTCGGTAACAGCTAAAAACATTCAGTACTTC
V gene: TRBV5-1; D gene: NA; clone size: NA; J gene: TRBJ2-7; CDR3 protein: CASSLRWGNEQYF; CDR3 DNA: TGCGCCAGCAGCCTACGCTGGGGGAACGAGCAGTACTTC
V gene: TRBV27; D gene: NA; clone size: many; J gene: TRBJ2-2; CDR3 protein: CASSFQGYTGELFF; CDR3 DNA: TGTGCCAGCAGTTTTCAGGGATACACCGGGGAGCTGTTTTTT
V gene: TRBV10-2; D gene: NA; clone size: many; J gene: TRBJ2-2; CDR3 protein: CASSESGARPGELFF; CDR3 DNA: TGCGCCAGCAGTGAGTCGGGTGCACGGCCCGGGGAGCTGTTTTTT
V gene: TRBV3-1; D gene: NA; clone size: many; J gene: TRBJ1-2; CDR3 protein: CASSQPLEGGYTF; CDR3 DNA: TGTGCCAGCAGCCAACCGCTGGAGGGTGGCTACACCTTC
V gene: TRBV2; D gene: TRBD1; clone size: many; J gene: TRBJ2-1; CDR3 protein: CASDRGVYNEQFF; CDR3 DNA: TGTGCCAGCGACAGGGGGGTTTACAATGAGCAGTTCTTC
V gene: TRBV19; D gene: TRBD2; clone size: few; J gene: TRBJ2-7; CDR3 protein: CASSGTTEQYF; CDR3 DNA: TGTGCCAGTAGTGGGACTACCGAGCAGTACTTC
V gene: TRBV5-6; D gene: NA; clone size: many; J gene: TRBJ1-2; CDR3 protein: CASTWTDLRGYTF; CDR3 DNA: TGTGCCAGCACCTGGACAGACCTTCGGGGCTACACCTTC
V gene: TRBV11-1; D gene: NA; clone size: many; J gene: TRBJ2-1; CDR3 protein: CASNLNGQALWDEQFF; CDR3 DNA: TGTGCCAGCAACTTAAATGGGCAGGCCCTTTGGGATGAGCAGTTCTTC
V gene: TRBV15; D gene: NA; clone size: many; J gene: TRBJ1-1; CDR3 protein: CATSRGRANTEAFF; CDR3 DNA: TGTGCCACCAGCAGAGGCAGGGCCAACACTGAAGCTTTCTTT
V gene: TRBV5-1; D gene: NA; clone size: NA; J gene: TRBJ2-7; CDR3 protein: CASSLAGTHYYEQYF; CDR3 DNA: TGCGCCAGCAGCTTGGCGGGTACGCATTACTACGAGCAGTACTTC
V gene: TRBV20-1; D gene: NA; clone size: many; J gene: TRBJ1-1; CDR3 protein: CSARDLGGTEAFF; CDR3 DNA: TGCAGTGCTAGAGATCTGGGGGGGACTGAAGCTTTCTTT
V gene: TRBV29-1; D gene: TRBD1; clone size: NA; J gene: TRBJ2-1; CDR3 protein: CSAWGQGGVFF; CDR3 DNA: TGCAGCGCATGGGGACAGGGAGGGGTGTTCTTC
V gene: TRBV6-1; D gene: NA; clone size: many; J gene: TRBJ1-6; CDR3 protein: CASSYRNSPLHF; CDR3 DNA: TGTGCCAGCAGTTATAGGAATTCACCCCTCCACTTT
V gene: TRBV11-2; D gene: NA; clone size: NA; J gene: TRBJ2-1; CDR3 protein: CASSRRRGNNNEQFF; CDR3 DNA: TGTGCCAGCAGTCGACGACGGGGGAACAACAATGAGCAGTTCTTC
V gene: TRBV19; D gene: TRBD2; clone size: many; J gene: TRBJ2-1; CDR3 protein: CASSIEKGGRQFF; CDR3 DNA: TGTGCCAGTAGTATAGAGAAGGGCGGGAGGCAGTTCTTC
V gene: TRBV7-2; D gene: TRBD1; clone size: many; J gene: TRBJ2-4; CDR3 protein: CASSRTGGNIQYF; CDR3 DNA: TGTGCCAGCAGTCGGACAGGTGGAAACATTCAGTACTTC
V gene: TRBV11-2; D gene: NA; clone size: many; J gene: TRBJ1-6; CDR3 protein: CASSFGAGTRENSPLHF; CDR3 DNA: TGTGCCAGCAGCTTTGGGGCCGGGACCAGGGAGAATTCACCCCTCCACTTT
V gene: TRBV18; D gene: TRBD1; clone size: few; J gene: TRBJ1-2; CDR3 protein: CASSPLPGQGALGGYTF; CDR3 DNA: TGTGCCAGCTCACCACTTCCGGGACAGGGGGCTCTCGGCGGCTACACCTTC
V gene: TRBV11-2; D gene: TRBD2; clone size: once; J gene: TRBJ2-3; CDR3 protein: CASSPAGLAGSTDTQYF; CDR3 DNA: TGTGCCAGCAGCCCAGCGGGACTAGCGGGGAGCACAGATACGCAGTATTTT
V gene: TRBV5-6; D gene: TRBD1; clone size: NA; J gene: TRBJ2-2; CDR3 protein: CASSMDRGRRAGELFF; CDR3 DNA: TGTGCCAGCAGCATGGACAGGGGGCGCCGAGCCGGGGAGCTGTTTTTT
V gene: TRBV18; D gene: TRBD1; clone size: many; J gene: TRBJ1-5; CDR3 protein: CASSDQGALYSNQPQHF; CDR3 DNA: TGTGCCAGCTCGGATCAGGGGGCTCTTTATAGCAATCAGCCCCAGCATTTT